Shown below are 24 T cell receptor beta chains from a single sample sequenced in a study of beta chain features in type 1 diabetes. Study-wide results and limits: Type 1 diabetes patients showed a moderate but significant shortening of TCRB CDR3s in all four CD4+ subsets.

No antigen has been assigned to these receptors. Expressed TCRB transcripts were sequenced because the entire RNA isolate underwent reverse transcription. The assay was immunoSEQ multiplex PCR, and TCRdb's table has in-frame clones only and misses some. The sample holds about 650,000 clones, 9.5% to 15% seen once. Sequences were obtained from naive CD4+ T cells from blood. The origin of the receptors is a man younger than 45 with type 1 diabetes.

This clone has just a few counts. The CDR3 nucleotides read TGTGCCAGTAGTCCCGACAGGGGGCTGGGTCAGCCCCAGCATTTT. It codes for CASSPDRGLGQPQHF. The chain links TRBV19 to TRBJ1-5, with 10 bases identical to TRBD1. J gave up 6 bases and V 5 bases, and 7 bases lay outside the gene matches. CDR3 length: 15 amino acids. The germline gives CDR1 LNHDA, CDR2 SQIVND (reference sequence).

The chain links TRBV7-9 to TRBJ1-6, with a tentative D call TRBD1 (6 bases). The CDR3 spans 14 residues. Trimming pared 7 bases from V and 7 bases from J, leaving 14 bases between. Germline loops: CDR1 SEHNR, CDR2 FQNEAQ (reference sequence). CDR3 region: CASTQAGGNSPLHF. The CDR3 DNA is TGTGCCAGCACCCAAGCCGGGGGCAATTCACCCCTCCACTTT.

The chain combines TRBV29-1 with TRBJ1-4; D gene ambiguous. V was cut by 7 bases and J by 8 bases, with 20 bases left in between. This CDR3 has 14 residues. CDR1 is SQVTM, CDR2 ANQGSEA, per germline. CDR3 loop: CSAGDPSGNEKLFF. DNA of the CDR3: TGCAGCGCCGGAGACCCATCGGGAAACGAAAAACTGTTTTTT.

The rearrangement joins TRBV28 to TRBJ1-6; 7 bases fit TRBD1. The CDR3 runs to 17 residues. In germline, CDR1 is MDHEN, CDR2 SYDVKM. Unmatched junction bases numbered 15, after V lost 6 bases and J lost 7 bases. CDR3 sequence: CASSKNPTGISNSPLHF. The CDR3 bases are TGTGCCAGCAGCAAGAACCCGACAGGGATCTCGAATTCACCCCTCCACTTT.

With regard to this clone: Other DNA sequences of this sample code for an identical CDR3. The V and J genes are TRBV9 and TRBJ1-3; D unclear. Germline V CDR1 and CDR2: SGDLS, YYNGEE. There are 14 residues in the CDR3. The V end lost 2 bases, the J end lost 0 bases, and 6 bases lay between the germline ends. CDR3 in DNA: TGTGCCAGCAGCGTGGGCAGCTCTGGAAACACCATATATTTT. As protein: CASSVGSSGNTIYF.

The V and J genes are TRBV5-6 and TRBJ2-5, with a tentative D call TRBD2 (5 bases). Trimming cost V 3 bases and J 7 bases, with 16 bases left between them. There are 14 residues in the CDR3. CDR1 and CDR2 from the germline V gene are SGHDT and YYEEEE. The CDR3: CASSYTWTGRTQYF. The CDR3, as DNA: TGTGCCAGCAGCTACACCTGGACGGGAAGGACCCAGTACTTC.

As concerns this clone: This specimen includes other DNA sequences encoding the same CDR3. The chain links TRBV5-1 to TRBJ2-3; the D gene is possibly TRBD1 (6 bases). CDR1 is SGHRS and CDR2 is YFSETQ in the germline V gene. The CDR3 contains 13 residues. Trimming left V 0 bases short and J 4 bases short, with 6 bases between. The CDR3 DNA is TGCGCCAGCAGCTTGGCAGGGGCAGATACGCAGTATTTT. Translation: CASSLAGADTQYF. The full variable domain, with the rest looked up from reference TRBV5-1 and TRBJ2-3, is KAGVTQTPRYLIKTRGQQVTLSCSPISGHRSVSWYQQTPGQGLQFLFEYFSETQRNKGNFPGRFSGRQFSNSRSEMNVSTLELGDSALYLCASSLAGADTQYFGPGTRLTVL.

The DNA for the CDR3 is TGCGCCAGCAGCCAGGGCCCAAATACGCAGTATTTT. This codes for CASSQGPNTQYF. The genes are TRBV4-3 and TRBJ2-3, with D hard to call. V was trimmed by 3 bases and J by 7 bases, leaving 8 bases between them. CDR3 length: 12 residues. Per germline, CDR1 LGHNA and CDR2 YSLEER.

This clone came up a few times. The rearrangement uses TRBV7-2 and TRBJ2-7; TRBD1 might be the D (6 bases). The germline V gene encodes CDR1 SGHTA and CDR2 FQGNSA. This CDR3 region has 15 residues. V was shortened by 5 bases and J by 6 bases, with 20 bases between the two germline ends. The CDR3 DNA reads TGTGCCAGCAGCCCCAGGCCTCAGGGGTCTCTCGAGCAGTACTTC. Translated, it gives CASSPRPQGSLEQYF. Based on the CDR3 plus reference TRBV7-2 and TRBJ2-7, the full variable domain is GAGVSQSPSNKVTEKGKDVELRCDPISGHTALYWYRQSLGQGLEFLIYFQGNSAPDKSGLPSDRFSAERTGGSVSTLTIQRTQQEDSAVYLCASSPRPQGSLEQYFGPGTRLTVT.

The J gene is TRBJ2-3, the V gene TRBV11-2; D remains ambiguous. Trimming removed 1 base from V and 6 bases from J, with 11 bases in between. The CDR3 sequence is 14 residues long. Germline values: CDR1 SGHAT, CDR2 FQNNGV. Here the CDR3 DNA reads TGTGCCAGCAGCTTAGGGGTGGCAGCGGATACGCAGTATTTT. Its protein product is CASSLGVAADTQYF.

The V call is TRBV5-6, the J call TRBJ1-1; tentative D call: TRBD1 (5 bases). Between the trimmed V and J ends, which lost 0 bases and 8 bases, there was a span of 17 bases. Per germline, CDR1 SGHDT and CDR2 YYEEEE. The CDR3 runs to 15 residues. The CDR3 sequence: CASSLVGAGRGEAFF. The DNA for the CDR3 is TGTGCCAGCAGCTTGGTTGGGGCAGGGCGAGGAGAAGCTTTCTTT.

The chain combines TRBV5-6 with TRBJ1-4; TRBD1 agrees at 8 bases. There are 16 residues in the CDR3. Per germline, CDR1 SGHDT and CDR2 YYEEEE. J gave up 3 bases and V 3 bases, and 7 bases lay outside the gene matches. Here the CDR3 reads CASSSTGAGANEKLFF. Here the CDR3 DNA reads TGTGCCAGCAGCTCGACAGGGGCCGGGGCTAATGAAAAACTGTTTTTT.

This chain links TRBV6-5 with TRBJ2-3; TRBD1 matches 7 bases. The CDR3 extends over 16 amino acids. V dropped 0 bases and J dropped 6; count of bases not matched to a gene: 9. Germline lookup yields CDR1 MNHEY and CDR2 SVGAGI. The CDR3: CASSYSSDRVTDTQYF. Written as DNA, the CDR3 is TGTGCCAGCAGTTACTCGTCAGACAGGGTAACGGATACGCAGTATTTT.

This clone came up a few times. The chain has TRBV18 and TRBJ1-2; no firm D call. Germline CDR1 KGHSH, CDR2 LQKENI. The CDR3 consists of 15 residues. V dropped 1 base and J dropped 4 bases, with 13 bases sitting between them. The CDR3 sequence is CASSPQGPIPYGYTF. In DNA form, the CDR3 reads TGTGCCAGCTCACCACAGGGCCCCATACCCTATGGCTACACCTTC. Looking up the rest from reference TRBV18 and TRBJ1-2 gives the full variable domain: NAGVMQNPRHLVRRRGQEARLRCSPMKGHSHVYWYRQLPEEGLKFMVYLQKENIIDESGMPKERFSAEFPKEGPSILRIQQVVRGDSAAYFCASSPQGPIPYGYTFGSGTRLTVV.

V is TRBV6-5 and J is TRBJ2-7; a weak D match, TRBD1 (5 bases). The germline V gene has CDR1 MNHEY and CDR2 SVGAGI. V was shortened by 0 bases and J by 6 bases, with 15 bases between the two germline ends. There are 15 residues in the CDR3. CDR3 in amino acids: CASSYSLDWGAEQYF. As DNA, the CDR3 is TGTGCCAGCAGTTACTCGTTGGATTGGGGCGCCGAGCAGTACTTC.

The gene calls are TRBV20-1 and TRBJ2-5, with D unresolved. The CDR3 contains 11 residues. The germline gives CDR1 DFQATT, CDR2 SNEGSKA (reference sequence). Trimming cost V 4 bases and J 4 bases, with 7 bases left between them. This chain's CDR3 is CSATPRETQYF. For the CDR3, the DNA is TGCAGTGCTACCCCGAGAGAGACCCAGTACTTC.

This clone has a handful of counts. The V call is TRBV28, the J call TRBJ2-7; no reliable D call. The length of the CDR3 is 15 residues. Trimming removed 5 bases from V and 1 base from J, with 15 bases in between. Looked up from germline, CDR1 is MDHEN and CDR2 is SYDVKM. CDR3 residues: CASSPASGGSYEQYF. The CDR3 DNA reads TGTGCCAGCAGTCCCGCGTCCGGTGGGTCCTACGAGCAGTACTTC. Drawing the rest from reference TRBV28 and TRBJ2-7, the complete variable domain is DVKVTQSSRYLVKRTGEKVFLECVQDMDHENMFWYRQDPGLGLRLIYFSYDVKMKEKGDIPEGYSVSREKKERFSLILESASTNQTSMYLCASSPASGGSYEQYFGPGTRLTVT.

The chain joins TRBV7-8 to TRBJ2-7; possible D gene TRBD2, 7 bases. This CDR3 has 17 amino acids. The V and J ends lost 0 bases and 1 base respectively, with 16 bases between them. Germline loops: CDR1 SGHVS, CDR2 FQNEAQ. The CDR3, as DNA: TGTGCCAGCAGCTTAGCGCTGGGGGGGCCAGGGTCCTACGAGCAGTACTTC. Translation: CASSLALGGPGSYEQYF.

This clone was counted only a few times. The V and J genes are TRBV9 and TRBJ2-5; tentative D call: TRBD2 (6 bases). With 0 bases removed from V and 2 bases from J, the gap between germline ends came to 11 bases. The CDR3 has 15 amino acids. CDR1 and CDR2 (germline): SGDLS, YYNGEE. The DNA for the CDR3 is TGTGCCAGCAGCGTAGGGACTACGTTTCAAGAGACCCAGTACTTC. Its protein is CASSVGTTFQETQYF.

This clone has a handful of counts. The V and J genes are TRBV7-2 and TRBJ2-6; D ambiguous. Germline V gene lookup returns CDR1 SGHTA and CDR2 FQGNSA. The V end lost 2 bases, the J end lost 3 bases, and 5 bases lay between the germline ends. The CDR3 has 14 residues. CDR3 protein: CASSLLLGANVLTF. The CDR3, as DNA: TGTGCCAGCAGCTTACTCCTTGGGGCCAACGTCCTGACTTTC. The full variable domain, rest sourced from reference TRBV7-2 and TRBJ2-6, is GAGVSQSPSNKVTEKGKDVELRCDPISGHTALYWYRQSLGQGLEFLIYFQGNSAPDKSGLPSDRFSAERTGGSVSTLTIQRTQQEDSAVYLCASSLLLGANVLTFGAGSRLTVL.

In its sample, this clone was seen a few times. The genes are TRBV4-2 and TRBJ2-1; 8 positions agree with TRBD2. The CDR3 is made up of 16 amino acids. Germline V gives CDR1 LGHNA, CDR2 YNFKEQ. The trim removed 0 bases at V and 4 bases at J, leaving 5 bases unmatched. In DNA, the CDR3 is TGTGCCAGCAGCCAAGAGAGTAGCGGGGAGTACAATGAGCAGTTCTTC. It is translated as CASSQESSGEYNEQFF.

CDR3 DNA: TGTGCCAGCAGCGAGCTCCTCGGGGGCGCTGGAAACACCATATATTTT. This sequence encodes CASSELLGGAGNTIYF. The chain combines TRBV9 with TRBJ1-3, with D possibly matching TRBD1 (6 bases). V was shortened by 3 bases and J by 2 bases, with 15 bases between the two germline ends. Looked up from germline, CDR1 is SGDLS and CDR2 is YYNGEE. The CDR3 runs to 16 residues.

The chain recombines TRBV5-1 with TRBJ1-2; 11 bases agree with TRBD1. CDR1 and CDR2 from the germline V gene are SGHRS and YFSETQ. This CDR3 has 14 amino acids. After removal of 2 bases from V and 7 bases from J, the junction contained 4 bases not matched to a gene. CDR3 DNA: TGCGCCAGCAGCTTCGGACAGGGGGCTGTTGGCTACACCTTC. Translation: CASSFGQGAVGYTF.

The chain has TRBV11-2 and TRBJ2-5; the D gene is possibly TRBD1 (7 bases). The V gene lost 5 bases and the J gene lost 5 bases, with 18 bases spanning the gap. CDR3 length equals 15 residues. Germline CDR1 reads SGHAT; CDR2 reads FQNNGV. Here the CDR3 reads CASSRPEGAGETQYF. CDR3 nucleotide sequence: TGTGCCAGCAGCCGACCGGAGGGGGCTGGGGAGACCCAGTACTTC. The variable domain in full, with the rest retrieved from reference TRBV11-2 and TRBJ2-5, is EAGVAQSPRYKIIEKRQSVAFWCNPISGHATLYWYQQILGQGPKLLIQFQNNGVVDDSQLPKDRFSAERLKGVDSTLKIQPAKLEDSAVYLCASSRPEGAGETQYFGPGTRLLVL.